This is a list of T cell receptor beta chains from one sample in a study of siplizumab effects on memory and regulatory T cells. Produced via immunoSEQ multiplex PCR; TCRdb's table is partial and in-frame only. This table holds roughly 100,000 clones, about 93% found once. Sequences were obtained from Tregs sorted from blood. The receptor set was obtained from a human donor in good health. The CDR3 runs from the conserved cysteine through the conserved F or W. D genes are given only for firm matches. Clone size appears in some rows only: once, few, many, or a class for an expanded clone.

-,-,TRBV28,TRBJ2-7,CASSFVTGPYEQYF,TGTGCCAGCAGTTTCGTTACAGGCCCCTACGAGCAGTACTTC
-,-,TRBV9,TRBJ1-2,CASSAPNWHGYTF,TGTGCCAGCAGCGCCCCGAATTGGCATGGCTACACCTTC
-,TRBD2,TRBV4-1,TRBJ2-1,CASSRFSGRAHEQFF,TGCGCCAGCAGCCGATTTTCGGGGAGGGCCCATGAGCAGTTCTTC
-,-,TRBV7-2,TRBJ2-7,CASNLDRALGGEQYF,TGTGCCAGCAACTTAGACAGGGCCCTCGGGGGGGAGCAGTACTTC
-,-,TRBV18,TRBJ2-5,CASSPGAGSKETQYF,TGTGCCAGCTCCCCCGGCGCAGGCTCAAAAGAGACCCAGTACTTC
-,TRBD2,TRBV7-2,TRBJ2-7,CASSSKTSGLSYEQYF,TGTGCCAGCAGCTCTAAGACTAGCGGCCTCTCCTACGAGCAGTACTTC
-,-,TRBV6-1,TRBJ1-1,CASSDRRGGRAEAFF,TGTGCCAGCAGTGACCGTCGGGGGGGTCGCGCTGAAGCTTTCTTT
-,-,TRBV4-1,TRBJ1-4,CASSRSNVQGYEKLFF,TGCGCCAGCAGCCGAAGCAATGTACAGGGTTATGAAAAACTGTTTTTT
-,TRBD2,TRBV30,TRBJ2-5,CAWGEGETQYF,TGTGCCTGGGGGGAGGGAGAGACCCAGTACTTC
-,-,TRBV19,TRBJ1-1,CASTPDRNTEAFF,TGTGCCAGTACCCCGGACAGGAACACTGAAGCTTTCTTT
-,-,TRBV27,TRBJ1-5,CASSSGLSNQPQHF,TGTGCCAGCAGTTCGGGACTTAGCAATCAGCCCCAGCATTTT
-,-,TRBV27,TRBJ1-1,CASSPPSRGEAFF,TGTGCCAGCAGTCCTCCATCCCGGGGGGAAGCTTTCTTT
-,-,TRBV27,TRBJ2-7,CASSLLTAGAEQYF,TGTGCCAGCAGTTTGTTAACCGCGGGGGCCGAGCAGTACTTC
-,-,TRBV19,TRBJ1-1,CASSKREVNTEAFF,TGTGCCAGTAGCAAGCGGGAGGTGAACACTGAAGCTTTCTTT
-,-,TRBV19,TRBJ1-5,CASGAKGGNSNQPQHF,TGTGCCTCCGGGGCGAAAGGGGGTAATAGCAATCAGCCCCAGCATTTT
few,-,TRBV2,TRBJ1-5,CASRIEGNQPQHF,TGTGCCAGCCGGATTGAGGGCAATCAGCCCCAGCATTTT
-,-,TRBV5-1,TRBJ1-1,CASSAGRSHTEAFF,TGCGCCAGCAGCGCGGGACGTAGTCACACTGAAGCTTTCTTT
-,-,TRBV7-8,TRBJ1-2,CASSLKTGSAGYYGYTF,TGTGCCAGCAGTTTAAAGACAGGTTCGGCAGGCTACTATGGCTACACCTTC
once,-,TRBV6-5,TRBJ2-5,CASSYRRGPRETQYF,TGTGCCAGCAGTTACCGCAGGGGTCCTCGGGAGACCCAGTACTTC
-,TRBD2,TRBV5-1,TRBJ2-5,CASRKVGGQETQYF,TGCGCCAGCAGAAAAGTGGGGGGGCAAGAGACCCAGTACTTC
-,TRBD1,TRBV10-3,TRBJ2-3,CAISLAGTGQADTQYF,TGTGCCATCAGTCTAGCCGGGACAGGGCAGGCAGATACGCAGTATTTT
-,TRBD2,TRBV5-4,TRBJ2-1,CASSPHSTSGPLKGYEQFF,TGTGCCAGCAGCCCGCACTCGACTAGCGGGCCCCTCAAGGGCTATGAGCAGTTCTTC